Listed below are T cell receptor beta chains from one sample, sequenced in a study of identical twins. MiXCR was run by TCRdb on the 5' RACE reads, yielding one entry per CDR3 protein. The table shows approximately 700,000 distinct CDR3 sequences, with roughly 18% occurring only once. The data also belong to a second study, concerning T cells expressing NK-cell markers.

The specimen was PBMCs. These receptors were collected from a woman between 18 and 29 years old in good health. CDR3s include the opening cysteine and the closing phenylalanine or tryptophan. The D gene is left open where the match is weak. Expanded clones get a size class; other rows say once, few or many, or leave the size out.

NA	TRBJ1-6	NA	TRBV6-5	CASSFLLSPLHF	TGTGCCAGCAGTTTCCTCCTTTCACCCCTCCACTTT
NA	TRBJ2-7	many	TRBV6-5	CASSLVPGHRTYEQYF	TGTGCCAGCAGTTTAGTGCCGGGACACCGAACCTACGAGCAGTACTTC
NA	TRBJ1-1	few	TRBV15	CATSSPGMNTEAFF	TGTGCCACCAGCAGTCCCGGGATGAACACTGAAGCTTTCTTT
NA	TRBJ2-5	NA	TRBV5-6	CASSWGSEETQYF	TGTGCCAGCAGCTGGGGGAGTGAAGAGACCCAGTACTTC
NA	TRBJ2-5	few	TRBV20-1	CSALGTGETQYF	TGCAGTGCACTCGGGACTGGAGAGACCCAGTACTTC
NA	TRBJ1-5	few	TRBV20-1	CSARDFYSLNQPQHF	TGCAGTGCTAGAGATTTTTACAGCTTGAATCAGCCCCAGCATTTT
NA	TRBJ2-7	many	TRBV7-6	CASSLDHGGVLYEQYF	TGTGCCAGCAGCTTAGATCATGGCGGGGTTCTGTACGAGCAGTACTTC
TRBD2	TRBJ2-1	many	TRBV6-4	CASSPGGAWTSGGPRSSYNEQFF	TGTGCCAGCAGTCCTGGAGGGGCCTGGACTAGCGGGGGCCCAAGGAGCTCCTACAATGAGCAGTTCTTC
NA	TRBJ2-7	NA	TRBV12-3/TRBV12-4	CASSLAGGNYEQYF	TGTGCCAGCAGTTTAGCGGGCGGAAACTACGAGCAGTACTTC
NA	TRBJ2-1	few	TRBV7-8	CASSSWVAQFF	TGTGCCAGCAGCTCGTGGGTAGCGCAGTTCTTC
NA	TRBJ2-1	few	TRBV20-1	CSARDGSLVGEQFF	TGCAGTGCTAGAGATGGGAGCCTAGTAGGTGAGCAGTTCTTC
TRBD1	TRBJ2-7	few	TRBV12-3/TRBV12-4	CASSEGQVLSYEQYF	TGTGCCAGCAGTGAGGGACAGGTCCTTTCCTACGAGCAGTACTTC
TRBD2	TRBJ2-5	NA	TRBV6-5	CASSHPTSGGEETQYF	TGTGCCAGCAGTCACCCGACTAGCGGGGGAGAAGAGACCCAGTACTTC
TRBD2	TRBJ2-5	many	TRBV12-3/TRBV12-4	CASSGGKGETQYF	TGTGCCAGTAGCGGGGGCAAAGGAGAGACCCAGTACTTC
NA	TRBJ2-2	NA	TRBV6-1	CATTTGPYTGELFF	TGTGCCACCACTACCGGGCCCTACACCGGGGAGCTGTTTTTT
TRBD1	TRBJ1-5	NA	TRBV5-1	CASSEGTGGAKGNQPQHF	TGCGCCAGCAGCGAAGGGACAGGGGGCGCTAAAGGCAATCAGCCCCAGCATTTT
TRBD1	TRBJ1-2	few	TRBV10-3	CAISEDRDVVGYTF	TGTGCCATCAGTGAGGACAGGGATGTAGTCGGCTACACCTTC
TRBD1	TRBJ2-1	few	TRBV29-1	CSVKRRLGTGTYNEQFF	TGCAGCGTGAAGAGAAGGTTGGGGACAGGGACATACAATGAGCAGTTCTTC
NA	TRBJ1-1	once	TRBV3-1	CASSQEDISLDPEAFF	TGTGCCAGCAGCCAAGAAGACATCTCGTTGGATCCTGAAGCTTTCTTT
TRBD2	TRBJ2-1	NA	TRBV3-1	CASSQGAASGSPYGQFF	TGTGCCAGCAGCCAAGGGGCGGCTAGCGGGAGTCCGTATGGGCAGTTCTTC
NA	TRBJ2-5	NA	TRBV6-1	CASNPGGPWETQYF	TGTGCCAGCAACCCAGGGGGGCCTTGGGAGACCCAGTACTTC
TRBD1	TRBJ1-4	few	TRBV7-8	CASSLDRVNEKLFF	TGTGCCAGCAGCCTGGACAGGGTTAATGAAAAACTGTTTTTT
NA	TRBJ2-1	NA	TRBV30	CARRHPGAYNEQFF	TGTGCCAGGCGTCATCCAGGGGCCTACAATGAGCAGTTCTTC
TRBD1	TRBJ2-5	few	TRBV9	CASSLEDREVETQYF	TGTGCCAGCAGCTTAGAGGACAGGGAGGTAGAGACCCAGTACTTC
NA	TRBJ2-7	NA	TRBV6-2/TRBV6-3	CASRGTSHYEQYF	TGTGCCAGCAGAGGCACTAGCCACTACGAGCAGTACTTC
NA	TRBJ2-1	few	TRBV20-1	CSAGSPSESRNEQFF	TGCAGTGCTGGAAGCCCTAGCGAATCTAGGAATGAGCAGTTCTTC
TRBD2	TRBJ2-1	NA	TRBV6-1	CASSGLAGDGSYNEQFF	TGTGCCAGCAGTGGCCTAGCGGGGGATGGGTCCTACAATGAGCAGTTCTTC
TRBD1	TRBJ2-1	few	TRBV7-9	CASSFTLTGSYNEQFF	TGTGCCAGCAGCTTCACCTTGACAGGGAGCTACAATGAGCAGTTCTTC
NA	TRBJ2-1	NA	TRBV7-9	CASSLWKGNEQFF	TGTGCCAGCAGCTTATGGAAGGGCAATGAGCAGTTCTTC
TRBD1	TRBJ1-5	many	TRBV2	CASRHGQGYQPQHF	TGTGCCAGCAGACACGGACAGGGTTATCAGCCCCAGCATTTT
NA	TRBJ2-5	few	TRBV6-1	CASSALVQETQYF	TGTGCCAGCAGTGCACTAGTTCAAGAGACCCAGTACTTC
TRBD2	TRBJ2-7	NA	TRBV10-3	CAISGTSVPSEQYF	TGTGCCATCAGCGGGACTAGCGTCCCTTCCGAGCAGTACTTC
NA	TRBJ2-6	NA	TRBV6-5	CASSYRPPGTPTGANVLTF	TGTGCCAGCAGTTACCGGCCGCCAGGCACACCGACTGGGGCCAACGTCCTGACTTTC
TRBD2	TRBJ2-1	NA	TRBV19	CASSQTSGSSEQFF	TGTGCCAGTAGTCAGACTAGCGGGAGTAGTGAGCAGTTCTTC
NA	TRBJ2-7	NA	TRBV7-2	CASSLFRGPYEQYF	TGTGCCAGCAGCCTTTTCCGGGGGCCCTACGAGCAGTACTTC
NA	TRBJ2-5	NA	TRBV5-1	CASRFEGQETQYF	TGCGCCAGCAGATTTGAAGGCCAAGAGACCCAGTACTTC
NA	TRBJ2-4	NA	TRBV7-2	CASSSVAVNIQYF	TGTGCCAGCAGCTCGGTAGCGGTAAACATTCAGTACTTC
NA	TRBJ2-1	few	TRBV12-3/TRBV12-4	CASSRRGTTPKEFF	TGTGCCAGCAGCCGGAGGGGGACCACGCCAAAGGAGTTCTTC
TRBD1	TRBJ1-2	few	TRBV29-1	CSVDAGDSSNYGYTF	TGCAGCGTTGACGCCGGGGACAGTAGTAACTATGGCTACACCTTC
NA	TRBJ2-3	NA	TRBV6-5	CASSYSASGTDTQYF	TGTGCCAGCAGTTACTCGGCTAGCGGCACAGATACGCAGTATTTT
TRBD1	TRBJ1-4	few	TRBV18	CASSPPGQGVAEKLFF	TGTGCCAGCTCACCACCGGGACAGGGGGTAGCTGAAAAACTGTTTTTT
NA	TRBJ2-7	NA	TRBV20-1	CSADQGREQYF	TGCAGTGCCGACCAAGGGCGCGAGCAGTACTTC
NA	TRBJ2-6	NA	TRBV6-2/TRBV6-3	CASSYSRTGLGANVLTF	TGTGCCAGCAGTTACTCGCGTACGGGTCTGGGGGCCAACGTCCTGACTTTC
NA	TRBJ2-1	NA	TRBV20-1	CSVPGSYNEQFF	TGCAGTGTGCCGGGGTCCTACAATGAGCAGTTCTTC
TRBD1	TRBJ2-7	many	TRBV9	CASSVGQGPYEQYF	TGTGCCAGCAGCGTCGGACAGGGTCCCTACGAGCAGTACTTC
NA	TRBJ2-1	NA	TRBV2	CASSPEAPAYNEQFF	TGTGCCAGCAGTCCGGAGGCCCCCGCCTACAATGAGCAGTTCTTC
NA	TRBJ2-5	NA	TRBV20-1	CSARAQGSETQYF	TGCAGTGCTAGAGCTCAAGGGAGCGAGACCCAGTACTTC
NA	TRBJ1-1	many	TRBV2	CASSEGVWQGEAFF	TGTGCCAGCAGTGAGGGCGTTTGGCAGGGTGAAGCTTTCTTT
TRBD2	TRBJ2-3	few	TRBV7-6	CASSLQSGDANTQYF	TGTGCCAGCAGCTTACAGAGCGGGGATGCGAATACGCAGTATTTT
NA	TRBJ2-5	few	TRBV3-1	CASSLRRRQETQYF	TGTGCCAGCAGCCTGCGTAGGCGCCAGGAGACCCAGTACTTC
NA	TRBJ2-7	NA	TRBV21-1	CASTILGTIYEQYF	TGTGCCAGCACCATATTAGGGACGATCTACGAGCAGTACTTC
TRBD2	TRBJ2-5	many	TRBV5-1	CASSGGLQETQYF	TGTGCCAGCAGCGGGGGACTACAAGAGACCCAGTACTTC
TRBD1	TRBJ2-6	NA	TRBV2	CASRGQGYSGANVLTF	TGTGCCAGCAGGGGACAGGGATACTCTGGGGCCAACGTCCTGACTTTC
NA	TRBJ2-1	NA	TRBV3-1	CASSRSVEQFF	TGTGCCAGCAGCCGAAGTGTTGAGCAGTTCTTC
TRBD1	TRBJ2-7	NA	TRBV12-3/TRBV12-4	CASSPLSGGDYEQYF	TGTGCCAGCAGCCCCCTCTCAGGGGGCGATTACGAGCAGTACTTC
NA	TRBJ2-5	many	TRBV18	CASSPGLKETQYF	TGTGCCAGCTCACCAGGCCTTAAAGAGACCCAGTACTTC
NA	TRBJ2-3	NA	TRBV6-5	CASSYKHTDTQYF	TGTGCCAGCAGTTACAAACACACAGATACGCAGTATTTT
NA	TRBJ1-1	many	TRBV12-3/TRBV12-4	CASRPGGTEAFF	TGTGCCAGCAGGCCCGGGGGAACTGAAGCTTTCTTT